This TCR beta chain was found in a study of radiotherapy plus CTLA-4 blockade in lung cancer. Study-wide results and caveats: It was early blood T cell clone dynamics, with interferon-beta, that reportedly best predicted response. Clones derived from tumor TCRs expanded in blood after radiotherapy plus ipilimumab.

Germline CDR1 MNHEY, CDR2 SVGAGI. Trimming stripped 0 bases from V and 4 bases from J, with 7 bases between. The CDR3 consists of 14 residues. Concerning this clone itself: Its antigen is as yet unknown. This same CDR3 is encoded by further DNA sequences in the sample.

TCRdb's copy holds only in-frame clones and misses some; the assay was immunoSEQ multiplex PCR. The data hold some 73,000 clones, with 84% observed a single time. The origin of this receptor is a human donor with non-small cell lung cancer who had stable disease on radiotherapy plus ipilimumab. The starting material was peripheral blood, obtained from a patient treated with radiotherapy plus ipilimumab. The chain is built from TRBV6-5 and TRBJ1-5, with unresolved D. CDR3 nucleotides: TGTGCCAGCAGTTACTCGGGTGGAAATCAGCCCCAGCATTTT. Its protein product is CASSYSGGNQPQHF.